The table lists the clone carrying this TCR beta chain with a few counts. Its target is not known. This sample was taken from a study of T-cell reconstitution after alpha-beta-depleted transplantation in children. General study points: For some patients, TCRbeta diversity was high at day 60 because of recipient T cells and thymic progenitors that survived. A year post-transplant, T-cell counts and diversity derived mostly from newly produced T cells. The study reportedly traced alpha-beta T cells about two months after transplant to several hundred expanded graft clones.

The TCRbeta library was prepared with unique molecular identifiers. TCRdb re-analysed the PCR reads in MiXCR, keeping a single row per CDR3 protein. Of roughly 17,000 distinct CDR3 sequences listed, around 12% are singletons. Germline V gene sequence: CDR1 SEHNR, CDR2 FQNEAQ (reference sequence). The germline V and J ends were trimmed by 11 bases and 2 bases, with 10 bases remaining between them. CDR3 length equals 12 residues. The TCR sequence derives from a boy in the first two years of life who had a stem cell transplant for Wiskott-Aldrich syndrome, so the T cells may come from the graft donor. The V gene is TRBV7-9, the J gene TRBJ1-5, with D possibly matching TRBD1 (6 bases). Specimen: PBMCs, mostly from graft donor cells, collected 180 days after TCRalphabeta/CD19-depleted stem cell transplant. CDR3 in DNA: TGTGCCGGGGGGGCTGGCAATCAGCCCCAGCATTTT. Residues: CAGGAGNQPQHF.